This TCR beta chain was sequenced for a study of blood T cell repertoires in COVID-19. Trimming removed 4 bases from V and 8 bases from J; junction bases left unmatched: 10. The CDR3 extends over 14 amino acids. Germline CDR1 LNHDA, CDR2 SQIVND (reference sequence). Sequencing used immunoSEQ multiplex PCR; TCRdb keeps in-frame clones, though not all of them. The table records 150,000 to 200,000 clones, over 65% of them present only once. Sequenced input: peripheral blood. The chain recombines TRBV19 with TRBJ1-2; 7 bases line up with TRBD1. The sequence came from a woman of 80 years or more with acute or convalescent COVID-19. CDR3 in DNA: TGTGCCAGTAGTACCCCCGGGACAGAGGGCGGCTACACCTTC. Residues: CASSTPGTEGGYTF. The full variable domain, rest sourced from reference TRBV19 and TRBJ1-2, is DGGITQSPKYLFRKEGQNVTLSCEQNLNHDAMYWYRQDPGQGLRLIYYSQIVNDFQKGDIAEGYSVSREKKESFPLTVTSAQKNPTAFYLCASSTPGTEGGYTFGSGTRLTVV.